This T cell receptor (beta chain) was sequenced in a study of blood T cells in healthy people across ages. A second 7 to 11 cycle PCR used barcoded and J-beta primers. Every single cDNA molecule received a tag from a template-switch adaptor with 12 random nucleotides. Via MiXCR, TCRdb re-called the 5' RACE reads, giving one row per CDR3 protein. Here the sample spans 630,000 or so distinct CDR3 sequences, approximately 30% being singletons. Study-level points and caveats: TCR beta diversity correlated strongly with naive T cell percentage. The CMV status of each donor remained undetermined, and this could have confounded shifts in expanded clonotypes. Greater diversity and more naive CD4+ cells were seen in long-lived donors than in aged donors.

A word on this clonotype: The antigen remains unidentified.

The source material was blood. The source of this sequence is an elderly woman in good health.

This CDR3 is CASSLSGILTDTQYF. Here the CDR3 DNA reads TGTGCCAGCAGTCTTAGCGGTATCCTCACAGATACGCAGTATTTT. This sequence joins TRBV12-3 or TRBV12-4 and TRBJ2-3; TRBD2 is a possible D gene (6 bases). Trimming took 5 bases from V and 2 from J, leaving 14 bases between them. The CDR3 covers 15 residues.